This TCR beta chain emerged from a study of regulatory T cells in long-lasting Graves disease. Regarding time point: persistent/refractory GD, antithyroid drugs over 5 years with positive TRAb. PBMC-derived RNA was used for the TCR library. The diagnosis of Graves' disease used American Thyroid Association guidelines. In building TCR beta libraries, iRepertoire HTBI primers were used together with Arm-PCR of CDR3 regions. MiXCR, run by TCRdb on the multiplex PCR reads, gives a single entry per CDR3 protein. The table records roughly 450,000 distinct CDR3 sequences, less than 25% of them present only once. In germline, CDR1 is MNHEY, CDR2 SVGAGI. The CDR3 sequence is 15 residues long. Trimming took 2 bases from V and 6 from J; bases not matched to a gene: 7. General study findings and limits: Newly diagnosed Graves' patients exceeded persistent ones in TCR diversity. Accuracy was perhaps lowered by the small sample size.

This clonotype appeared many times. The target antigen is unknown. This sequence was found in a female donor with Graves disease. The chain is built from TRBV6-5 and TRBJ2-7, with TRBD1 matching 10 bases. The sequences come from peripheral blood mononuclear cells (PBMCs), collected when the disease was refractory, from a patient treated with antithyroid drugs. The CDR3 sequence: CASSYIGTGVVEQYF. DNA of the CDR3: TGTGCCAGCAGTTACATCGGGACAGGGGTGGTCGAGCAGTACTTC.